This section outlines one T cell receptor (beta chain) sequence together with its context. This sample was included in a study of OX40 agonist ivuxolimab in advanced cancers. Across the whole study: The patients received ivuxolimab by intravenous route every 2 weeks at 0.01 to 10 mg/kg. Partial responses occurred in three patients (one hepatocellular carcinoma, two cutaneous melanoma). The eligibility criteria allowed prior anti-PD-1, anti-PD-L1 or anti-CTLA-4 therapy, and under 50% had some.

Per germline, CDR1 MNHEY and CDR2 SVGAGI. Trimming took 9 bases from V and 8 from J, leaving 16 bases between them. CDR3 length: 13 residues. TCRdb's table, derived via immunoSEQ multiplex PCR, lists solely in-frame clones and lacks some. The table records roughly 56,000 clones, around nine tenths of them present only once. The rearrangement links TRBV6-5 to TRBJ1-4; no clear D. The starting material was CD4+ or CD8+ T cells sorted from blood, obtained in a trial of the OX40 agonist ivuxolimab. This clonotype was sampled from an adult with an advanced solid tumor such as melanoma, head and neck, liver or kidney cancer. This CDR3 is CARPGLGGEKLFF. In DNA, the CDR3 is TGTGCCAGGCCGGGCTTAGGAGGAGAAAAACTGTTTTTT.